Below are 26 T cell receptor beta chains sequenced from a single sample in a study of T cell responses to AZD1222 COVID-19 vaccine. The method was immunoSEQ multiplex PCR; TCRdb's version includes in-frame clones alone and lacks a portion of them. The repertoire consists of roughly 100,000 clones, with 88% occurring once and the leading ten covering about 9.7%. This specimen consisted of peripheral blood, obtained on day 0 of AZD1222 vaccination. The receptor source for this set is an adult in good health.

CDR3 protein: CSVEEGGEQYF. CDR3 nucleotide sequence: TGCAGCGTTGAGGAGGGCGGCGAGCAGTACTTC. The V and J genes are TRBV29-1 and TRBJ2-7; a possible D gene is TRBD2 (6 bases). The germline gives CDR1 SQVTM, CDR2 ANQGSEA. The CDR3 sequence is 11 residues long. Trimming shortened V by 3 bases and J by 6 bases, and 9 bases separated the two germline ends.

The rearrangement uses TRBV4-2 and TRBJ2-7; D may be TRBD1 (7 bases). Germline CDR1 and CDR2: LGHNA and YNFKEQ. V was trimmed by 0 bases and J by 3 bases, leaving 12 bases between them. CDR3 length equals 15 residues. CDR3 in amino acids: CASSQDGGTVYEQYF. As DNA, the CDR3 is TGTGCCAGCAGCCAAGATGGGGGGACAGTCTACGAGCAGTACTTC.

The gene calls are TRBV5-1 and TRBJ2-2, with TRBD2 matching 11 bases. CDR1 is SGHRS and CDR2 is YFSETQ in the germline V gene. The CDR3 has 15 residues. V trimming: 2 bases; J trimming: 7 bases; junction bases outside the gene matches: 4. The CDR3 spells CASSFASGRYGELFF. In nucleotides, the CDR3 is TGCGCCAGCAGCTTTGCTAGCGGGAGGTACGGGGAGCTGTTTTTT.

The CDR3 region has the DNA TGTGCCAGCAGCCCGAAAACACCGCAGACTTCGAACACCGGGGAGCTGTTTTTT. Amino acids: CASSPKTPQTSNTGELFF. V and J are TRBV3-1 (or the pseudogene TRBV3-2) and TRBJ2-2, with D unresolved. Germline CDR1 and CDR2: LGHDT and YNNKEL (reference sequence). There are 18 residues in the CDR3. Trimming removed 4 bases at V and 0 bases at J, with 18 bases between.

The chain links TRBV19 to TRBJ1-1; the match to TRBD1 covers 7 bases. With 6 bases clipped from V and 0 bases from J, the junction kept 4 bases outside the gene matches. Germline CDR1 reads LNHDA; CDR2 reads SQIVND (reference sequence). CDR3 length: 14 residues. The CDR3 region has the DNA TGTGCCAGTAGGGGGGACAGCATGAACACTGAAGCTTTCTTT. Translation gives CASRGDSMNTEAFF.

The chain employs TRBV10-3 and TRBJ2-2; D unclear. The V end lost 3 bases, the J end lost 3 bases, and 8 bases lay between the germline ends. The CDR3 covers 14 residues. From germline, CDR1 is ENHRY and CDR2 SYGVKD. CDR3 DNA sequence: TGTGCCATCAGTGACTTGGACGACACCGGGGAGCTGTTTTTT. It yields the protein CAISDLDDTGELFF.

The chain joins TRBV6-2 or TRBV6-3 to TRBJ1-1; TRBD1 might be the D (5 bases). This CDR3 has 16 residues. Per the germline V gene, CDR1 is MNHEY and CDR2 is SVGEGT. V lost 1 base, J lost 1 base, and 13 bases lay in between. The DNA for the CDR3 is TGTGCCAGCAGTTACTTCCCGGGACCGAGGAACACTGAAGCTTTCTTT. It codes for CASSYFPGPRNTEAFF.

This chain connects TRBV7-2 to TRBJ2-2, with TRBD2 matching over 9 bases. Germline assignment: CDR1 SGHTA and CDR2 FQGNSA. The CDR3 runs 15 residues. V gave up 5 bases and J gave up 1 base; unmatched junction bases: 2. The CDR3 loop reads CASSKTSGNTGELFF. The CDR3 bases are TGTGCCAGCAGCAAGACTAGCGGGAACACCGGGGAGCTGTTTTTT.

This clone was counted once. This chain joins TRBV7-2 and TRBJ2-5; 11 bases match TRBD2. V shed 2 bases, J shed 5 bases, and the junction held 4 bases outside the gene matches. CDR3 length equals 15 residues. Germline CDR1 is SGHTA and CDR2 is FQGNSA. The CDR3 loop reads CASSLTSGSGETQYF. In nucleotides, the CDR3 is TGTGCCAGCAGCTTAACTAGCGGGAGTGGGGAGACCCAGTACTTC.

The chain uses TRBV28 and TRBJ2-3; maybe TRBD2 (6 bases). The germline gives CDR1 MDHEN, CDR2 SYDVKM. V was pared by 8 bases and J by 6 bases, with 18 bases between. The CDR3 is made up of 14 amino acids. Written as DNA, the CDR3 is TGTGCCAGCTCCCCTATGGGACGGGGGGATACGCAGTATTTT. Encoded protein: CASSPMGRGDTQYF. The full variable domain, rest sourced from reference TRBV28 and TRBJ2-3, is DVKVTQSSRYLVKRTGEKVFLECVQDMDHENMFWYRQDPGLGLRLIYFSYDVKMKEKGDIPEGYSVSREKKERFSLILESASTNQTSMYLCASSPMGRGDTQYFGPGTRLTVL.

This chain uses TRBV28 with TRBJ1-1; the match to TRBD1 covers 8 bases. The trim removed 5 bases at V and 7 bases at J, leaving 12 bases unmatched. The CDR3 consists of 15 residues. Germline lookup yields CDR1 MDHEN and CDR2 SYDVKM. CDR3 protein: CASSDRGTGTREAFF. CDR3 bases: TGTGCCAGCAGTGATAGGGGGACAGGCACCCGTGAAGCTTTCTTT.

The chain has TRBV30 and TRBJ1-4; 8 positions match TRBD1. CDR1 GTSNPN and CDR2 SVGIG come from the germline V gene (reference sequence). CDR3 length: 12 amino acids. The V segment lost 4 bases and the J segment 6 bases; nucleotides outside the gene matches: 1. The CDR3: CAWKQGDEKLFF. In nucleotides, the CDR3 is TGTGCCTGGAAACAGGGGGATGAAAAACTGTTTTTT.

CDR3 DNA sequence: TGTGCCAGCAGCTTAGGGGCGGGGAATGGCAATCAGCCCCAGCATTTT. Protein product: CASSLGAGNGNQPQHF. J is TRBJ1-5 and V is TRBV7-9; D is unresolved. The CDR3 is 16 residues long. Trimming stripped 1 base from V and 2 bases from J, with 12 bases between. Germline CDR1 SEHNR, CDR2 FQNEAQ (reference sequence).

The chain joins TRBV7-9 to TRBJ1-2, with 7 positions matching TRBD1. CDR3 length: 15 residues. Germline V lookup: CDR1 SEHNR, CDR2 FQNEAQ (reference sequence). Trimming cost V 5 bases and J 2 bases; bases outside gene matches: 8. CDR3: CASSDTSTGNYGYTF. In DNA, the CDR3 is TGTGCCAGCAGCGACACCTCGACAGGGAACTATGGCTACACCTTC.

This chain links TRBV30 with TRBJ2-1; 13 bases map to TRBD2. Unmatched junction bases numbered 10, after V lost 3 bases and J lost 8 bases. The CDR3 spans 16 residues. Germline V CDR1 and CDR2: GTSNPN, SVGIG (reference sequence). The CDR3: CAWSLGTSGIGDEQFF. For the CDR3, the DNA is TGTGCCTGGAGCCTCGGGACTAGCGGGATTGGGGATGAGCAGTTCTTC.

The rearrangement uses TRBV7-2 and TRBJ1-3; the D is unclear. V was clipped by 5 bases and J by 0 bases, with 11 bases between them. CDR1 and CDR2 from the germline V gene are SGHTA and FQGNSA. The CDR3 sequence is 15 residues long. CDR3 sequence reads: CASSPQALSGNTIYF. In nucleotides, the CDR3 is TGTGCCAGCAGCCCTCAGGCGCTCTCTGGAAACACCATATATTTT.

This clone was counted once. V is TRBV30 and J is TRBJ1-4; D is unclear. Germline V lookup: CDR1 GTSNPN, CDR2 SVGIG (reference sequence). Trimming cost V 3 bases and J 3 bases, with 5 bases left between them. The CDR3 sequence is 12 residues long. CDR3 residues: CAWSSSNEKLFF. DNA for the CDR3: TGTGCCTGGAGCTCCTCTAATGAAAAACTGTTTTTT.

The chain employs TRBV6-1 and TRBJ2-3; 9 bases line up with TRBD2. The germline gives CDR1 MNHNS, CDR2 SASEGT. The CDR3 contains 14 residues. The V segment lost 3 bases and the J segment 8 bases; nucleotides outside the gene matches: 6. The chain's CDR3 is CASSDGGRAGTQYF. The CDR3 bases are TGTGCCAGCAGTGACGGCGGGAGGGCCGGTACGCAGTATTTT.

This chain links TRBV5-1 with TRBJ2-7; 10 bases are shared with TRBD2. The CDR3 runs to 15 residues. Trimming cost V 0 bases and J 6 bases; bases outside gene matches: 6. Germline loops: CDR1 SGHRS, CDR2 YFSETQ. This CDR3 is CASSLGASGSFEQYF. The CDR3 DNA reads TGCGCCAGCAGCTTGGGGGCTAGCGGGAGTTTCGAGCAGTACTTC.

The genes are TRBV6-5 and TRBJ1-4; D gene unclear. Germline CDR1 and CDR2: MNHEY and SVGAGI. The CDR3 is 14 amino acids. V gave up 6 bases and J gave up 13 bases, with 21 bases separating them. CDR3 amino acids: CASSPAPYQRGLFF. The CDR3 DNA follows: TGTGCCAGCAGCCCGGCTCCCTACCAAAGAGGACTGTTTTTT.

The rearrangement joins TRBV25-1 to TRBJ1-4; maybe TRBD1 (5 bases). The CDR3 consists of 12 residues. The germline CDR1 and CDR2 sequences are MGHDK and SYGVNS. The CDR3 protein is CTKEGGTEKLFF. CDR3 DNA: TGTACCAAGGAGGGAGGGACTGAAAAACTGTTTTTT.

CDR3 region: CAGSRSGANVLTF. The CDR3 coding sequence is TGTGCCGGGTCTCGCTCTGGGGCCAACGTCCTGACTTTC. The chain employs TRBV28 and TRBJ2-6; D remains unclear. This CDR3 comprises 13 residues. From germline, CDR1 is MDHEN and CDR2 SYDVKM. The germline V and J ends were trimmed by 11 bases and 0 bases, with 8 bases remaining between them.

The J gene is TRBJ2-5, the V gene TRBV3-1 (or the pseudogene TRBV3-2); 10 bases fit TRBD1. CDR1 is LGHDT, CDR2 YNNKEL, per germline (reference sequence). The CDR3 contains 14 residues. J lost 4 bases, V lost 5 bases, and 4 bases had no gene match. The CDR3 nucleotides are TGTGCCAGCAGCAAGGGACAGGGGAGAGAGACCCAGTACTTC. This sequence encodes CASSKGQGRETQYF.

The chain employs TRBV15 and TRBJ2-1; D not resolved. CDR1 and CDR2 from the germline V gene are LNHNV and YYDKDF (reference sequence). This CDR3 spans 19 amino acids. V gave up 0 bases and J gave up 1 base, with 19 bases separating them. Here the CDR3 DNA reads TGTGCCACCAGCAGAGATGGAACCTTCCGACTGGGATCCTACAATGAGCAGTTCTTC. Encoded protein: CATSRDGTFRLGSYNEQFF.

The chain links TRBV28 to TRBJ1-6, with a tentative D call TRBD1 (6 bases). V lost 5 bases to trimming and J lost 3 bases, with 11 bases between them. CDR1 is MDHEN, CDR2 SYDVKM, per germline. The CDR3 contains 15 residues. The CDR3 protein is CASSPRQVYNSPLHF. DNA of the CDR3: TGTGCCAGCAGTCCCCGACAGGTCTATAATTCACCCCTCCACTTT.

The chain recombines TRBV10-2 with TRBJ2-3, with TRBD2 matching over 10 bases. The V gene's germline CDR1 is WSHSY and CDR2 SAAADI. The length of the CDR3 is 16 residues. V lost 7 bases, J lost 4 bases, and 11 bases stayed unmatched. The CDR3 protein is CASIPQAGGAADTQYF. The CDR3 DNA sequence: TGCGCCAGCATACCGCAAGCGGGAGGGGCGGCAGATACGCAGTATTTT.